What follows are 18 T cell receptor beta chains derived from one specimen sequenced in a study of blood T cells in healthy people across ages. A sample-barcoded 5' primer and a J-beta primer mix were used in a second PCR of roughly 6 to 12 cycles. MiXCR was run by TCRdb on the 5' RACE reads, yielding one entry per CDR3 protein. The repertoire includes 550,000 to 700,000 distinct CDR3 sequences, 25% to 30% of them detected once, and approximately 17% sits in the top ten. The sample taken for sequencing was blood. These receptors were collected from a woman in her 70s in good health.

In this sample, this clonotype turned up a few times. The chain uses TRBV6-5 and TRBJ2-3; TRBD2 matches 10 bases. CDR1 and CDR2 from the germline V gene are MNHEY and SVGAGI. This CDR3 region has 14 residues. V lost 6 bases and J lost 7; bases outside the gene matches: 7. The CDR3 DNA reads TGTGCCAGCAGCGAAGCGGGGGGGCGGTATACGCAGTATTTT. Encoded protein: CASSEAGGRYTQYF.

The DNA for the CDR3 is TGCGCCAGCAGCTTGTTCGGGGGGGCTGAGCAGTTCTTC. Its protein is CASSLFGGAEQFF. V gene TRBV5-1 combines with J gene TRBJ2-1, with 8 bases lining up with TRBD2. The CDR3 sequence is 13 residues long. Trimming removed 1 base from V and 9 bases from J; junction bases left unmatched: 3. Germline CDR1 reads SGHRS; CDR2 reads YFSETQ.

Only a few counts were recorded for this clonotype. V is TRBV19 and J is TRBJ1-1; D is possibly TRBD1 (5 bases). Germline CDR1 reads LNHDA; CDR2 reads SQIVND (reference sequence). This CDR3 is built from 13 residues. Trimming removed 1 base at V and 3 bases at J, with 6 bases between. CDR3 protein: CASSIGGDTEAFF. The CDR3 nucleotides are TGTGCCAGTAGTATAGGGGGGGACACTGAAGCTTTCTTT.

This clonotype was counted only a few times. The V and J genes are TRBV29-1 and TRBJ1-5; D is uncertain. This CDR3 comprises 13 residues. Deletions cut 4 bases from V and 6 bases from J, with 13 bases between. CDR1 and CDR2 from the germline V gene are SQVTM and ANQGSEA. CDR3 region: CSVARAIGQPQHF. DNA of the CDR3: TGCAGCGTTGCGAGGGCAATTGGTCAGCCCCAGCATTTT.

The chain is built from TRBV7-9 and TRBJ1-2; D remains ambiguous. Germline CDR1 is SEHNR and CDR2 is FQNEAQ (reference sequence). Trimming stripped 2 bases from V and 4 bases from J, with 8 bases between. CDR3 length: 13 amino acids. The CDR3 spells CASSLKGLYGYTF. DNA for the CDR3: TGTGCCAGCAGCTTAAAGGGCCTCTATGGCTACACCTTC. The entire variable domain, with the rest obtained from reference TRBV7-9 and TRBJ1-2, is as follows: DTGVSQNPRHKITKRGQNVTFRCDPISEHNRLYWYRQTLGQGPEFLTYFQNEAQLEKSRLLSDRFSAERPKGSFSTLEIQRTEQGDSAMYLCASSLKGLYGYTFGSGTRLTVV.

The genes are TRBV7-2 and TRBJ2-4; D may match TRBD1 or TRBD2 (5 bases each). V was cut by 5 bases and J by 3 bases, with 11 bases left in between. CDR3 length: 14 residues. CDR1 SGHTA and CDR2 FQGNSA come from the germline V gene. CDR3 amino acids: CASSPYGGKNIQYF. Written as DNA, the CDR3 is TGTGCCAGCAGCCCTTATGGGGGCAAAAACATTCAGTACTTC.

This clonotype was seen a handful of times. V gene TRBV7-2 combines with J gene TRBJ2-3, with TRBD2 identical over 7 bases. The CDR3 runs 14 residues. Germline V lookup: CDR1 SGHTA, CDR2 FQGNSA. Unmatched junction bases numbered 6, after V lost 1 base and J lost 8 bases. In DNA form, the CDR3 reads TGTGCCAGCAGCTTAGGTGCGGGGGAGGGTACGCAGTATTTT. This gives the protein CASSLGAGEGTQYF. The whole variable domain, remainder taken from reference TRBV7-2 and TRBJ2-3, is GAGVSQSPSNKVTEKGKDVELRCDPISGHTALYWYRQSLGQGLEFLIYFQGNSAPDKSGLPSDRFSAERTGGSVSTLTIQRTQQEDSAVYLCASSLGAGEGTQYFGPGTRLTVL.

This clonotype was recorded a few times. V is TRBV5-1 and J is TRBJ2-7; 9 nucleotides agree with TRBD1. Trimming took 5 bases from V and 6 from J; bases not matched to a gene: 9. CDR1 SGHRS and CDR2 YFSETQ come from the germline V gene. The CDR3 covers 14 residues. CDR3: CASRPDRGGGEQYF. The CDR3, as DNA: TGCGCCAGCAGACCGGACAGGGGTGGTGGCGAGCAGTACTTC.

This clonotype was seen a few times. The gene calls are TRBV7-2 and TRBJ2-5; TRBD2 matches at 11 bases. Gene TRBJ2-7 matches the end of the DNA better, so the J call may be wrong. The CDR3 spans 15 residues. Germline loops: CDR1 SGHTA, CDR2 FQGNSA. Here the CDR3 reads CASSYGTSGGYEQYF. The CDR3 DNA follows: TGTGCCAGCAGCTATGGGACTAGCGGAGGTTACGAGCAGTACTTC.

This clonotype was counted only a few times. This CDR3 is CASSLRASGGIDTQYF. In DNA form, the CDR3 reads TGCGCCAGCAGCTTGCGCGCTAGCGGGGGGATTGATACGCAGTATTTT. This sequence joins TRBV5-1 and TRBJ2-3; 11 nucleotides agree with TRBD2. Germline V gene data show CDR1 as SGHRS and CDR2 as YFSETQ. Trimming removed 1 base from V and 6 bases from J; junction bases left unmatched: 7. There are 16 residues in the CDR3.

The chain joins TRBV7-3 to TRBJ1-2; maybe TRBD1 (5 bases). This CDR3 has 16 amino acids. V gave up 5 bases and J gave up 4 bases, with 20 bases separating them. Germline CDR1 is SGHTA and CDR2 is FQGTGA. The CDR3 DNA reads TGTGCCAGCAGCCCGATGGGTAGGGGAGAAATCTATGGCTACACCTTC. It specifies CASSPMGRGEIYGYTF.

This clonotype was detected a few times. The junction shows a germline mismatch at one end, possibly a read error. The rearrangement links TRBV5-1 to TRBJ1-2; D is unresolved. The CDR3 extends over 14 amino acids. Germline V lookup: CDR1 SGHRS, CDR2 YFSETQ. The CDR3, as DNA: TGCACCAGCAGCTTGCCTTCTTCTAACTATGGCTACACCTTC. It is translated as CTSSLPSSNYGYTF.

Remarks on this clonotype: The conserved phenylalanine or tryptophan normally closing the CDR3 is absent here, so this likely arose from a read error. The CDR3 DNA sequence: TGTGCCAGCAGAAAAAGGGGAGTCCAAGAGACCCAGTACTTA. It encodes CASRKRGVQETQYL. This chain uses TRBV6-1 with TRBJ2-5; D possibly matches TRBD1 or TRBD2 (5 bases each). The CDR3 sequence is 14 residues long. The germline CDR1 and CDR2 sequences are MNHNS and SASEGT. V lost 6 bases and J 1 base, leaving 12 bases between the germline ends.

The chain combines TRBV2 with TRBJ2-7, with D possibly being TRBD2 (5 bases). CDR1 SNHLY and CDR2 FYNNEI come from the germline V gene. The CDR3 spans 13 residues. Trimming removed 8 bases at V and 2 bases at J, with 13 bases between. The CDR3 loop is CASGRGGAYEQYF. DNA for the CDR3: TGTGCCAGCGGACGGGGTGGGGCCTACGAGCAGTACTTC.

This clonotype occurred a few times. V and J are TRBV5-1 and TRBJ1-2; perhaps TRBD1 as D (5 bases). Germline CDR1 SGHRS, CDR2 YFSETQ. With 0 bases removed from V and 8 bases from J, the gap between germline ends came to 11 bases. The length of the CDR3 is 13 residues. CDR3 in amino acids: CASSLAGVRGYTF. In DNA, the CDR3 is TGCGCCAGCAGCTTGGCGGGGGTGAGGGGCTACACCTTC.

This chain joins TRBV5-1 and TRBJ1-4; TRBD1 matches 8 bases. V gave up 0 bases and J gave up 7 bases; unmatched junction bases: 8. This CDR3 spans 16 amino acids. Germline V CDR1 and CDR2: SGHRS, YFSETQ. The CDR3 DNA reads TGCGCCAGCAGCTTGGCCGGGGGGACAGGAGGTGAAAAACTGTTTTTT. Its protein product is CASSLAGGTGGEKLFF.

This sequence joins TRBV7-6 and TRBJ1-5; D might be TRBD1 (5 bases). This CDR3 spans 17 amino acids. The V end was cut by 1 base, the J end by 0 bases, with 13 bases between. CDR1 SGHVS and CDR2 FNYEAQ come from the germline V gene. The chain's CDR3 is CASSLGSGGDSNQPQHF. DNA of the CDR3: TGTGCCAGCAGCTTAGGTTCTGGGGGAGATAGCAATCAGCCCCAGCATTTT.

The chain carries TRBV5-1 and TRBJ2-3, with D possibly being TRBD2 (5 bases). CDR1 and CDR2 (germline): SGHRS, YFSETQ. V lost 0 bases to trimming and J lost 8 bases, with 22 bases between them. The CDR3 covers 17 residues. CDR3 sequence: CASSLGVSSSHRSTQYF. The CDR3 nucleotides are TGCGCCAGCAGCTTGGGGGTCTCTAGCTCCCACCGGAGTACGCAGTATTTT.